What follows are 3 T cell receptor beta chains derived from one specimen sequenced in a study of CD8+ T cells in alopecia areata. Following RNA extraction, reverse transcription yielded cDNA that acted as the sequencing template. Sequencing was performed with immunoSEQ multiplex PCR; in TCRdb, only in-frame clones are kept and a portion is missing. The repertoire holds roughly 150,000 clones, with around 55% as singletons. The sequenced sample consisted of CD4+ T cells sorted from blood. The receptors derive from a human donor in good health.

The chain has TRBV29-1 and TRBJ2-1; perhaps TRBD1 as D (5 bases). Germline lookup yields CDR1 SQVTM and CDR2 ANQGSEA. V dropped 5 bases and J dropped 7 bases, with 9 bases sitting between them. This CDR3 has 11 residues. The CDR3 is CSVTYRNEQFF. In DNA form, the CDR3 reads TGCAGCGTTACCTACAGGAATGAGCAGTTCTTC.

The chain employs TRBV7-3 and TRBJ2-3; tentatively, D is TRBD2 (5 bases). The CDR3 covers 18 residues. Germline CDR1 SGHTA, CDR2 FQGTGA. V shed 5 bases and J shed 7 bases, with 28 bases lying between them. CDR3 loop: CASSEDPDYDLKVYTQYF. For the CDR3, the DNA is TGTGCCAGCAGCGAGGATCCCGACTACGACCTCAAAGTCTATACGCAGTATTTT.

This rearrangement joins TRBV23-1 to TRBJ1-1; D gene ambiguous. TRBV23-1 is known as an ORF, though its function is uncertain. The CDR3 runs 13 residues. The germline V and J ends were trimmed by 2 bases and 1 base, with 5 bases remaining between them. Here the CDR3 DNA reads TGCGCCAGCAGTCAAGGGGAGAACACTGAAGCTTTCTTT. Protein: CASSQGENTEAFF.